This T cell receptor beta chain derives from a study of OX40 agonist ivuxolimab in advanced cancers. Study details: Patients were dosed intravenously with ivuxolimab at 0.01 to 10 mg/kg every 2 weeks. Findings of the study overall: Expanded peripheral T cell antigen specificity was not determined.

Sequenced by immunoSEQ multiplex PCR; TCRdb stores in-frame clones only, minus some. The data show some 20,000 clones, 75% to 85% seen once. Comment on this clone: The antigen remains undetermined.

The clonotype comes from an adult with an advanced solid tumor such as melanoma, head and neck, liver or kidney cancer. Sequenced material: CD4+ or CD8+ T cells sorted from blood, taken in a trial of the OX40 agonist ivuxolimab.

CDR3 sequence reads: CASSFRAANTEAFF. The CDR3 DNA reads TGTGCCAGCAGCTTCAGGGCCGCGAACACTGAAGCTTTCTTT. The chain joins TRBV5-5 to TRBJ1-1, with D perhaps TRBD1 (5 bases). The V end lost 2 bases, the J end lost 1 base, and 9 bases lay between the germline ends. The CDR3 runs 14 residues. Germline values: CDR1 SGHKS, CDR2 YYEKEE (reference sequence).